This TCR beta chain came from a study of shared clonotypes between healthy human individuals. Whole-study findings and limits: Rarefaction showed sorted-subset sequencing was incomplete despite large depth.

Libraries were prepared by immunoSEQ multiplex PCR; TCRdb keeps only in-frame clonotypes and omits some of them. In the table there are some 700,000 clones, 90% of which are singletons. CD8 memory merged CD45RO+ with CCR7-negative CD45RA+ TemRA cells. Notes on this clone: Antigen specificity is unknown.

The specimen was memory CD8+ T cells from PBMCs. The subset is: CD45RO+ cells pooled with CCR7-negative TemRA cells. The source of this sequence is a man between 18 and 35 years old in good health. Some clones in this sample may be carry-over from other donors' samples.

CDR3 DNA: TGTGCCAGCAGTTACTTGAACAGGGTTGCCGGGGAGCTGTTTTTT. Encoded protein: CASSYLNRVAGELFF. This rearrangement joins TRBV6-6 to TRBJ2-2; tentative D call: TRBD1 (6 bases). Germline lookup yields CDR1 MNHNY and CDR2 SVGAGI (reference sequence). The CDR3 is 15 amino acids. Trimming left V 1 base short and J 6 bases short, with 12 bases between.